This T cell receptor beta chain was identified in a study of T cell responses to AZD1222 COVID-19 vaccine. Whole-study findings and limits: The donor cohort was predominantly white British with a female majority, and clonal diversity may have been underestimated. Spike-specific TCR breadth and depth grew following two AZD1222 doses.

The V end lost 5 bases, the J end lost 6 bases, and 16 bases lay between the germline ends. CDR1 is MGHRA, CDR2 YSYEKL, per germline. CDR3 length equals 15 residues. Notes on this clone: Its antigen is still unknown.

Some clones are missing from TCRdb's copy, which holds only in-frame ones; the method was immunoSEQ multiplex PCR. Of over 85,000 clones in the sample, about 88% were seen once. The clonotype was recovered from an adult in good health. Sequenced here: peripheral blood, sampled on day 0 of AZD1222 vaccination. V gene TRBV4-1 combines with J gene TRBJ2-2; D is possibly TRBD2 (6 bases). CDR3 sequence reads: CASSSNSGRAGELFF. CDR3 bases: TGCGCCAGCAGCTCTAACAGCGGGCGGGCCGGGGAGCTGTTTTTT.